The source of this T cell receptor beta chain is a study of cytomegalovirus exposure and HLA in healthy donors. Primers included in the PCR were 60 Vbeta and 13 Jbeta primers. Profiling relied on immunoSEQ multiplex PCR, and the TCRdb table lists in-frame clones only, not all of them. Here the sample spans roughly 200,000 clones, roughly 73% being singletons. This clone came up a few times. Its antigen is currently unknown. Findings and caveats of the study: HLA-A and HLA-B allele assignments for most subjects were reportedly predicted accurately using TCR beta sequences. The listing of 150 or so TCR beta chains classed them as cytomegalovirus-associated. In a later analysis, V- and J-gene trimming of beta chains associated with a DCLRE1C missense variant, replicated independently.

The CDR3 covers 17 residues. Germline assignment: CDR1 SEHNR and CDR2 FQNEAQ (reference sequence). The V and J ends lost 3 bases and 5 bases, in that order; junction bases with no gene match: 13. The sequenced material came from PBMCs. This sequence was found in a woman under 40 in good health and CMV-seronegative. The rearrangement uses TRBV7-9 and TRBJ2-3; TRBD2 aligns across 8 bases. CDR3 amino acids: CASSLPGGAGVVDTQYF. The CDR3 DNA sequence: TGTGCCAGCAGCTTGCCCGGGGGAGCGGGAGTGGTAGATACGCAGTATTTT. Variable domain in full (rest from reference TRBV7-9 and TRBJ2-3): DTGVSQNPRHKITKRGQNVTFRCDPISEHNRLYWYRQTLGQGPEFLTYFQNEAQLEKSRLLSDRFSAERPKGSFSTLEIQRTEQGDSAMYLCASSLPGGAGVVDTQYFGPGTRLTVL.